The clone carrying this TCR beta chain came up many times. Its antigen is unidentified. A library of TCRbeta sequences, prepared with unique molecular identifiers, was generated. MiXCR was run by TCRdb on the PCR reads, yielding one entry per CDR3 protein. Of just under 250,000 distinct CDR3 sequences detected, over 20% appear once; the ten largest clones hold about 2.8%. This entry comes from a study of T-cell reconstitution after alpha-beta-depleted transplantation in children. Overall study results and limits: As was reported, about two months after transplant, alpha-beta T cells came from several hundred expanded graft clones.

The CDR3 sequence is 16 residues long. Germline CDR1 KGHDR, CDR2 SFDVKD. Unmatched junction bases numbered 2, after V lost 3 bases and J lost 0 bases. The clonotype was recovered from a girl aged 2-10 years with Fanconi anemia, due to receive a stem cell transplant. The chain links TRBV24-1 to TRBJ2-3, with 10 bases that match TRBD2. Here the sequenced sample was PBMCs, taken before TCRalphabeta/CD19-depleted stem cell transplant. CDR3 loop: CATSDRTSGSTDTQYF. CDR3 DNA sequence: TGTGCCACCAGTGATCGGACTAGCGGAAGCACAGATACGCAGTATTTT.